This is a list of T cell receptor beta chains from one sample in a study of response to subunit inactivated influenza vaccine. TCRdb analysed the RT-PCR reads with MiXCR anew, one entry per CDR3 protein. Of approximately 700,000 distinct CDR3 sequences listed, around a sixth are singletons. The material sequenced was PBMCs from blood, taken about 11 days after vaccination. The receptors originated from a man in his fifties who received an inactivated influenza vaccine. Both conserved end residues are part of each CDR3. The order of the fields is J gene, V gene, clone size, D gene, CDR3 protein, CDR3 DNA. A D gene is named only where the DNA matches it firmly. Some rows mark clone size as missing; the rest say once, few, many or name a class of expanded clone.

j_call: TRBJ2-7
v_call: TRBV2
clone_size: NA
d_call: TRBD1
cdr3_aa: CASGAPDRPYEQYF
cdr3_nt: TGTGCCAGCGGAGCCCCGGACAGGCCCTACGAGCAGTACTTC

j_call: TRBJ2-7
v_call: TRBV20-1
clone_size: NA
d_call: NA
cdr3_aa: CSARQAMAYEQYF
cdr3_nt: TGCAGTGCTAGACAGGCTATGGCCTACGAGCAGTACTTC

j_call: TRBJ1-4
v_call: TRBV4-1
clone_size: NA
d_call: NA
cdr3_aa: CASSQETGERFF
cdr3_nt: TGCGCCAGCAGCCAAGAAACGGGGGAGAGGTTTTTT

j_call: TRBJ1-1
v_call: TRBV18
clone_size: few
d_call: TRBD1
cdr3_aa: CASSRTGFSAEAFF
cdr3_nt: TGTGCCAGCTCAAGGACAGGGTTTTCGGCTGAAGCTTTCTTT

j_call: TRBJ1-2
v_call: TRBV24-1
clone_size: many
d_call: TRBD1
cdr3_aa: CATRDRGDGYTF
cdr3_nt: TGTGCCACCAGGGACAGGGGTGATGGCTACACCTTC

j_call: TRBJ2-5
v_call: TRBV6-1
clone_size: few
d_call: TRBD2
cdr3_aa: CASSEVARGLAAQETQYF
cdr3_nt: TGTGCCAGCAGTGAAGTCGCCAGGGGACTAGCGGCTCAAGAGACCCAGTACTTC

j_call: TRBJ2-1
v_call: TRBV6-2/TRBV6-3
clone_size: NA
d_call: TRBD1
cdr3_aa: CASRQDRSAYNEQFF
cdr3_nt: TGTGCCAGCAGACAGGACAGGTCTGCCTACAATGAGCAGTTCTTC

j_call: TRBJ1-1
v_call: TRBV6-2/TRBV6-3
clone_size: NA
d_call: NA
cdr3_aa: CASSYSIEANTEAFF
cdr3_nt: TGTGCCAGCAGTTACTCAATAGAAGCGAACACTGAAGCTTTCTTT

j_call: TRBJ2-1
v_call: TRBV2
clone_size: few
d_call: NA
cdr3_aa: CASRGPARDEQFF
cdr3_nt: TGTGCCAGCAGGGGACCCGCGCGCGATGAGCAGTTCTTC

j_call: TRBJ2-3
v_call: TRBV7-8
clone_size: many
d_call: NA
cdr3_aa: CASKYGATTDTQYF
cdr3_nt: TGTGCCAGCAAGTATGGGGCGACCACAGATACGCAGTATTTT

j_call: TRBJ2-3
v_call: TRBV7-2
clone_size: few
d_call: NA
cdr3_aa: CASSLDRATQYF
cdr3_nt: TGTGCCAGCAGCTTAGATAGGGCGACGCAGTATTTT

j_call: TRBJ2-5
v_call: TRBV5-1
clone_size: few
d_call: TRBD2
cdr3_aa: CASSSGAGGGETQYF
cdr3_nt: TGCGCCAGCAGCTCGGGAGCGGGGGGAGGAGAGACCCAGTACTTC

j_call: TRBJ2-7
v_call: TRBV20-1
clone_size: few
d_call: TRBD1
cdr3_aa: CSAAGTGFGEQYF
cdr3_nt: TGCAGTGCAGCCGGGACAGGGTTCGGGGAGCAGTACTTC

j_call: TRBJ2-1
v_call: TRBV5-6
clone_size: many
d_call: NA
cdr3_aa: CASSLVSGSEQFF
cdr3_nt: TGTGCCAGCAGCTTGGTCAGCGGGTCCGAGCAGTTCTTC

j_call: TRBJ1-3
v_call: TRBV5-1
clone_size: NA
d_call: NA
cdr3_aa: CASSLTGATSGNTIYF
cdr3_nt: TGCGCCAGCAGCTTAACCGGGGCCACCTCTGGAAACACCATATATTTT

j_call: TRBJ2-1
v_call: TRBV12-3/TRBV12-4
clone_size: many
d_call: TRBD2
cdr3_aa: CASRSPNLTSGGAGNNEQFF
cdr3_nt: TGTGCCAGCAGGTCCCCCAACCTGACTAGCGGGGGGGCCGGTAACAATGAGCAGTTCTTC

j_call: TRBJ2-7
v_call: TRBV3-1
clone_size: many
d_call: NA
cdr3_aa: CASSASGFSTYEQYF
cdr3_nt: TGTGCCAGCAGCGCATCGGGCTTCTCAACCTACGAGCAGTACTTC

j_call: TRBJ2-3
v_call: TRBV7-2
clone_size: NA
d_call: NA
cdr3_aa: CASSVSTGAADTQYF
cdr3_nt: TGTGCCAGCAGCGTTAGTACGGGGGCTGCAGATACGCAGTATTTT

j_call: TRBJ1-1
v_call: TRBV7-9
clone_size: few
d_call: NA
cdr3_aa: CASSLSYTEAFF
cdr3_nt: TGTGCCAGCAGCTTATCGTATACTGAAGCTTTCTTT

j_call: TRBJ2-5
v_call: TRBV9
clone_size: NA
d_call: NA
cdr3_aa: CASSVDKGRETQYF
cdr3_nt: TGTGCCAGCAGCGTAGATAAGGGTCGAGAGACCCAGTACTTC

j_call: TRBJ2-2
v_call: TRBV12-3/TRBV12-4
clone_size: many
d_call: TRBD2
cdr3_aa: CASRRLASNTGELFF
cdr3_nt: TGTGCCAGCAGGCGACTAGCCTCGAACACCGGGGAGCTGTTTTTT

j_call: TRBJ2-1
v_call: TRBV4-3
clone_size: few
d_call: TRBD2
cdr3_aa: CASSQDQGLAGDEQFF
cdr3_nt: TGCGCCAGCAGCCAAGATCAAGGACTAGCGGGAGATGAGCAGTTCTTC

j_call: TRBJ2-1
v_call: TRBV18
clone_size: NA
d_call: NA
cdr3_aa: CASSQYRDIYNEQFF
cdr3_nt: TGTGCCAGCTCACAGTACCGGGACATCTACAATGAGCAGTTCTTC

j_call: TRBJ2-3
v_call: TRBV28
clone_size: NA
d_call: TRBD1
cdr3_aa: CASSFRGAGGMNF
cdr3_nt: TGTGCCAGCAGTTTCCGCGGGGCAGGGGGCATGAATTTT

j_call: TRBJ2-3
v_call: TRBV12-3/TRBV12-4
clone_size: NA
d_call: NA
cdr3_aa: CASRRGGGQDTQYF
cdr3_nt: TGTGCCAGCAGAAGAGGGGGGGGCCAAGATACGCAGTATTTT

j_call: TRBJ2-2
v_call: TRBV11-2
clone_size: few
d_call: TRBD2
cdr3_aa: CASSQRLAKFGELFF
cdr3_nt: TGTGCCAGCAGCCAAAGACTAGCGAAATTCGGGGAGCTGTTTTTT

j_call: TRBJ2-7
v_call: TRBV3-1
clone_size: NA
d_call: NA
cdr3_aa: CASSQDGGIRPYEQYF
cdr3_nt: TGTGCCAGCAGCCAAGATGGGGGGATCCGCCCCTACGAGCAGTACTTC

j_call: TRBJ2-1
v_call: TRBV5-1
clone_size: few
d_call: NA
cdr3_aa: CASSFRGGAYNEQFF
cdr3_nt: TGCGCCAGCAGCTTCAGGGGGGGGGCCTACAATGAGCAGTTCTTC

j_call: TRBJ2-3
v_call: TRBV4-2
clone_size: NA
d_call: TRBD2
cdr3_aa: CASSPWTSGSLTDTQYF
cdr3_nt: TGTGCCAGCAGCCCCTGGACTAGCGGGAGTCTCACAGATACGCAGTATTTT

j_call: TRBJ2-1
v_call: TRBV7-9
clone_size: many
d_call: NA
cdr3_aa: CASSLAPRGNEQFF
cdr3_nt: TGTGCCAGCAGCTTAGCCCCCAGGGGTAATGAGCAGTTCTTC

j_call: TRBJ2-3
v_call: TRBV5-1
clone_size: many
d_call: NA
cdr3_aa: CASRVGPASTDTQYF
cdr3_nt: TGCGCCAGCAGAGTCGGGCCAGCGAGCACAGATACGCAGTATTTT

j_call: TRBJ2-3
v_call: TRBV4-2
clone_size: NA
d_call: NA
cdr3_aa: CASSQDLDTQYF
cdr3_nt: TGTGCCAGCAGCCAAGATCTGGATACGCAGTATTTT

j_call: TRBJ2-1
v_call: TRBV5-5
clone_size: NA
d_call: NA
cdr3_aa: CASSRRGVSSYNEQFF
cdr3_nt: TGTGCCAGCAGCCGCCGGGGAGTGAGCTCCTACAATGAGCAGTTCTTC

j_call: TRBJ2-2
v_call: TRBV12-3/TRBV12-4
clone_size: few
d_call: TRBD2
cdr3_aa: CASSPPSGRVTGELFF
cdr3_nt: TGTGCCAGCAGTCCCCCTAGCGGGAGGGTTACCGGGGAGCTGTTTTTT

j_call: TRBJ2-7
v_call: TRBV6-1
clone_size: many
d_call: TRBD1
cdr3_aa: CASRQPGQHYEQYF
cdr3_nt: TGTGCCAGCAGGCAGCCGGGACAGCACTACGAGCAGTACTTC

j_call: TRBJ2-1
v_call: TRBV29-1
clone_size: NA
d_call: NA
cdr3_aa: CSVNRGGVYNEQFF
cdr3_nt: TGCAGCGTTAACCGAGGGGGGGTATACAATGAGCAGTTCTTC

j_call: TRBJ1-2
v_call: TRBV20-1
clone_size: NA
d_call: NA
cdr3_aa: CSARDQRGDGYTF
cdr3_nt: TGCAGTGCTAGAGATCAGAGGGGCGATGGCTACACCTTC

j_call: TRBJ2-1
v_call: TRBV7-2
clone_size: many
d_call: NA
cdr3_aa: CASSLVSAMEQFF
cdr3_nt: TGTGCCAGCAGCTTAGTTAGCGCTATGGAGCAGTTCTTC

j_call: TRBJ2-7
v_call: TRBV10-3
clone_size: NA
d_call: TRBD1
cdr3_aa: CATWDRDRVREQYF
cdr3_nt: TGTGCCACTTGGGACCGGGACAGGGTACGCGAGCAGTACTTC

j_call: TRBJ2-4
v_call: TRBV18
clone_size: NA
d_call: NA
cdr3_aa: CASSDGGTYKNIQYF
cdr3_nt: TGTGCCAGCTCTGACGGCGGGACATACAAAAACATTCAGTACTTC

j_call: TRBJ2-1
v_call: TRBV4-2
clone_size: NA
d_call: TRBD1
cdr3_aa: CASSRVGQGNEQFF
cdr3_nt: TGTGCCAGCAGCCGGGTCGGACAGGGGAATGAGCAGTTCTTC

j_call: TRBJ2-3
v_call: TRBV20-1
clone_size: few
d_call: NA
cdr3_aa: CSARGLEGTDTQYF
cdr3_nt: TGCAGTGCTAGGGGGCTGGAAGGCACAGATACGCAGTATTTT

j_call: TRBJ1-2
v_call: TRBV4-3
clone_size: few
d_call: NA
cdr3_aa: CASSQVFAANYGYTF
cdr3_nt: TGCGCCAGCAGCCAAGTATTCGCTGCTAACTATGGCTACACCTTC

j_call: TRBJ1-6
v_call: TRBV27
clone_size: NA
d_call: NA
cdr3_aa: CASSLSLSSSYNSPLHF
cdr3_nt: TGTGCCAGCAGTTTGTCGCTCTCGAGCTCCTATAATTCACCCCTCCACTTT

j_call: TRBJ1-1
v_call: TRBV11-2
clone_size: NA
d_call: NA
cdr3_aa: CASSLWSDAEAFF
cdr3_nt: TGTGCCAGCAGCTTATGGAGTGACGCTGAAGCTTTCTTT

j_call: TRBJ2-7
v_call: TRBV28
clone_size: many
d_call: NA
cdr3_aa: CASSSDRRPSYEQYF
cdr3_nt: TGTGCCAGCAGCTCCGACCGTCGACCCTCCTACGAGCAGTACTTC

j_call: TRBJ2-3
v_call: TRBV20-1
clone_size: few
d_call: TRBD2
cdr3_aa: CSAKEIGLAGDKPTDTQYF
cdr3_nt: TGCAGTGCTAAAGAGATCGGACTAGCGGGAGACAAGCCCACAGATACGCAGTATTTT

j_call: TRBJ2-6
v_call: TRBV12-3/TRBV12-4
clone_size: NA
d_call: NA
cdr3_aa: CASSLRQAGANVLTF
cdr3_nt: TGTGCCAGCAGTTTAAGGCAGGCTGGGGCCAACGTCCTGACTTTC

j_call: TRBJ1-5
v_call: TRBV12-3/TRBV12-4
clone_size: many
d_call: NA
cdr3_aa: CASNNWGLNQPQHF
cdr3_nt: TGTGCCAGCAATAATTGGGGCCTAAATCAGCCCCAGCATTTT

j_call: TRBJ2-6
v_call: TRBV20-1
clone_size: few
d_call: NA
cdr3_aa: CSARDWAAGANVLTF
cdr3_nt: TGCAGTGCTAGAGATTGGGCGGCTGGGGCCAACGTCCTGACTTTC

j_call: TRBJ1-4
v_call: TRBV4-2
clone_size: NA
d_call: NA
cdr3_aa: CASSQGGDRGEKLFF
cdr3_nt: TGTGCCAGCAGCCAGGGGGGTGACAGAGGGGAAAAACTGTTTTTT

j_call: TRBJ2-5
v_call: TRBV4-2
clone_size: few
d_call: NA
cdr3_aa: CASSQGLSLKETQYF
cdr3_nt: TGTGCCAGCAGCCAAGGCCTTAGTCTGAAGGAGACCCAGTACTTC

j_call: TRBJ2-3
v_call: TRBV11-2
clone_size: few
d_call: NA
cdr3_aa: CASHHTDTQYF
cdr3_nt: TGTGCCAGCCATCACACAGATACGCAGTATTTT

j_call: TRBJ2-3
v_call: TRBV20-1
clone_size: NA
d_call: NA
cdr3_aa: CSARIETDTQYF
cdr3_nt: TGCAGTGCTAGAATAGAAACAGATACGCAGTATTTT